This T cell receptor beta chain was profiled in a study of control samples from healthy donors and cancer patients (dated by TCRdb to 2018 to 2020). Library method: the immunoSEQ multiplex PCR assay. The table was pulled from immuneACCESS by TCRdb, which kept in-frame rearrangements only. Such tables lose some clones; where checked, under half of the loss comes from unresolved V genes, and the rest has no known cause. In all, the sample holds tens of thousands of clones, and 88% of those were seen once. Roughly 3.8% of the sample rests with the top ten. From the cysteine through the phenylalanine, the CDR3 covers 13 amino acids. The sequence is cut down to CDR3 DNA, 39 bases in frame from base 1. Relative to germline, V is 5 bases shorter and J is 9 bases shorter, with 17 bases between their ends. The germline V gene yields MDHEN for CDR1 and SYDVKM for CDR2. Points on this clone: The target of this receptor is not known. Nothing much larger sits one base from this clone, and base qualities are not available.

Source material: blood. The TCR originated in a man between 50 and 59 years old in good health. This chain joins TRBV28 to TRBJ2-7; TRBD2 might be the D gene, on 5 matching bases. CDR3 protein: CASSTRDGAGQYF. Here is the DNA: TGTGCCAGCAGTACCCGGGATGGCGCCGGGCAGTACTTC.